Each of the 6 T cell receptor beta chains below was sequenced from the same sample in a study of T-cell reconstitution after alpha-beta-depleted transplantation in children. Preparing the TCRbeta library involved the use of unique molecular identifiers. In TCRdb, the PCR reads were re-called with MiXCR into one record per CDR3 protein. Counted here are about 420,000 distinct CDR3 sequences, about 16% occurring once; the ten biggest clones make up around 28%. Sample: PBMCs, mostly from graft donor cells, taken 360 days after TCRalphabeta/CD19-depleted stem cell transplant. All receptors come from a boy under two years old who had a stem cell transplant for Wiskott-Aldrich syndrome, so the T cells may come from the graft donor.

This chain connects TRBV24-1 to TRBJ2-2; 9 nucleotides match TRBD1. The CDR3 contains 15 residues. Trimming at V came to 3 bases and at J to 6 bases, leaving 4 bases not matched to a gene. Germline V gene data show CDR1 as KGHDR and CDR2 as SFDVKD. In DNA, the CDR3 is TGTGCCACCAGTGATACGGACAGGGGAGCCGGGGAGCTGTTTTTT. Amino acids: CATSDTDRGAGELFF.

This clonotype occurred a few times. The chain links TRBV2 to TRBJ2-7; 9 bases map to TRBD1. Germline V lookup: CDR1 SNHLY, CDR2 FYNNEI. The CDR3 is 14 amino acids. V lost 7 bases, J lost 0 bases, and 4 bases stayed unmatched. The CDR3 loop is CASKGDRVSYEQYF. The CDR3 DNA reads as TGTGCCAGCAAGGGGGACAGGGTCTCCTACGAGCAGTACTTC.

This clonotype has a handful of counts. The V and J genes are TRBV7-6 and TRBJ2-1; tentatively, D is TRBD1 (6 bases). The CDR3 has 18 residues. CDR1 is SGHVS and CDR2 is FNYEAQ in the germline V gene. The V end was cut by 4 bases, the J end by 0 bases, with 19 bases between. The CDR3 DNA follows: TGTGCCAGCAGCTCCGCCCTTATGGGGGCAAGCTCCTACAATGAGCAGTTCTTC. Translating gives CASSSALMGASSYNEQFF.

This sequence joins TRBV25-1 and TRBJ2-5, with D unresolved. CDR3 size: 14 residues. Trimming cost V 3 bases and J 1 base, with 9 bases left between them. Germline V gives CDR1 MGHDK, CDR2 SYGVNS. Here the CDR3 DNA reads TGTGCCAGCAGTGACCACGGATTCCAAGAGACCCAGTACTTC. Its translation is CASSDHGFQETQYF.

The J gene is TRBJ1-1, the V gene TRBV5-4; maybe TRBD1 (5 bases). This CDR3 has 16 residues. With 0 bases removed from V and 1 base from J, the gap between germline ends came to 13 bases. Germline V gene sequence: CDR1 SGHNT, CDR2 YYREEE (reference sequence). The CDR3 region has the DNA TGTGCCAGCAGCTTGGCGGGGGTGGCGAGGAACACTGAAGCTTTCTTT. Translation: CASSLAGVARNTEAFF.

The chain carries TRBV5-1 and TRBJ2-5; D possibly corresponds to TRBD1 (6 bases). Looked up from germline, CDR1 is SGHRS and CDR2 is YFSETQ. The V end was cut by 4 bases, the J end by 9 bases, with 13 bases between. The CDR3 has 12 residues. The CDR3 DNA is TGCGCCAGCAGCCTGGGAAAGGGGGCCCAGTACTTC. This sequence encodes CASSLGKGAQYF.